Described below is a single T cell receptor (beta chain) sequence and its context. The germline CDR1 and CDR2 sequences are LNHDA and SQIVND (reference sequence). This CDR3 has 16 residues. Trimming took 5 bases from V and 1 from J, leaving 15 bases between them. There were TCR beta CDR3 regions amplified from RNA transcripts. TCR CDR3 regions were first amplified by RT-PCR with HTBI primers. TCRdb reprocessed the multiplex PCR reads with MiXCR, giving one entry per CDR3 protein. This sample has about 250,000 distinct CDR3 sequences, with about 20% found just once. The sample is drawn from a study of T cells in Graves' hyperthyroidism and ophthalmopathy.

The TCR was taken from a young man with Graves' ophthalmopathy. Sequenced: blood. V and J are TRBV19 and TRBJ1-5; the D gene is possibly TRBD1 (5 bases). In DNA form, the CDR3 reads TGTGCCAGTAGTCCTAGAGGGGCGGGGAGCAATCAGCCCCAGCATTTT. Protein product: CASSPRGAGSNQPQHF.